This T cell receptor beta chain was captured in a study of T cell responses to AZD1222 COVID-19 vaccine. This table comes from immunoSEQ multiplex PCR, and its TCRdb copy is limited to in-frame clones, with some not included. The sample contains about 170,000 clones, about nine tenths of which appear only once. This CDR3 comprises 15 residues. Germline V gene sequence: CDR1 DFQATT, CDR2 SNEGSKA (reference sequence). Trimming shortened V by 3 bases and J by 1 base, and 16 bases separated the two germline ends. This clone was seen only a few times. Sequencing was performed on peripheral blood, taken on day 0 of AZD1222 vaccination. This receptor was obtained from an adult in good health. The chain has TRBV20-1 and TRBJ2-7, with D possibly matching TRBD1 (5 bases). CDR3 DNA sequence: TGCAGTGCTAGTGATTCCGAAAGGGGATCCTACGAGCAGTACTTC. It codes for CSASDSERGSYEQYF.